Sequencing of this T cell receptor (beta chain) was carried out in a study of cytomegalovirus exposure and HLA in healthy donors. Regarding the study as a whole: Most subjects had HLA-A and HLA-B alleles reportedly predicted accurately by TCR beta sequences.

It was with 60 Vbeta and 13 Jbeta primers that the PCR ran. Original methodology: In a later analysis, some 10 million of about 80 million unique beta chains occurred in at least two donors. Method: immunoSEQ multiplex PCR; TCRdb's copy keeps in-frame clones and lacks some. V and J calls and clone size are those listed in that table; D and trimming were worked out from the DNA. The sample consists of around 200,000 clones, roughly four fifths of them appearing once. In nominal health when sampled, donors likely had unrecorded immune exposures nonetheless. The CDR3 is 15 residues long. Germline V lookup: CDR1 MNHEY, CDR2 SVGAGI. V lost 4 bases to trimming and J lost 4 bases, with 16 bases between them. A note on this clone: The target antigen is unknown.

The TCR sequence derives from a young woman in good health and CMV-seronegative. The chain uses TRBV6-5 and TRBJ1-2; tentatively, D is TRBD1 (5 bases). The specimen was PBMCs. CDR3 residues: CASSSLGAGLYGYTF. The CDR3 DNA reads TGTGCCAGCAGTTCCCTAGGGGCAGGGCTCTATGGCTACACCTTC.